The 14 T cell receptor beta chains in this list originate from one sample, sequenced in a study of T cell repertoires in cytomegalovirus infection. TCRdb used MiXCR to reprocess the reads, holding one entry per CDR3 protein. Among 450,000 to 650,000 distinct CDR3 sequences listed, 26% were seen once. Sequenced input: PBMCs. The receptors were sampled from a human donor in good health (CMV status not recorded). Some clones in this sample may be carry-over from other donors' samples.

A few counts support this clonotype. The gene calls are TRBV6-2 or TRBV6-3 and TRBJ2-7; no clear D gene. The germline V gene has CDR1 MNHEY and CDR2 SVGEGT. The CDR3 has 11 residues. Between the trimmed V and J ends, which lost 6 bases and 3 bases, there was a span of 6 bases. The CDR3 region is CASSNLYEQYF. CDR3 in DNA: TGTGCCAGCAGCAATCTCTACGAGCAGTACTTC.

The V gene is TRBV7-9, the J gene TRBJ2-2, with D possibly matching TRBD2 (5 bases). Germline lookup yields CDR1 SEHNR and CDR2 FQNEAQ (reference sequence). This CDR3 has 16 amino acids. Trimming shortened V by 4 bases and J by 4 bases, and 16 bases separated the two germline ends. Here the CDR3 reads CASSSAARGPTGELFF. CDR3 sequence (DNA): TGTGCCAGCAGCTCAGCGGCCCGAGGGCCCACCGGGGAGCTGTTTTTT.

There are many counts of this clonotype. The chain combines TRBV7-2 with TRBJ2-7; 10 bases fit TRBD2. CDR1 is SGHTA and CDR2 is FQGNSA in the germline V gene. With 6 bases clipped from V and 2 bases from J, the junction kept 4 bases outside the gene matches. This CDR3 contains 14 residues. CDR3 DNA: TGTGCCAGCAGGCGGACTAGCGGTACCTACGAGCAGTACTTC. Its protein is CASRRTSGTYEQYF.

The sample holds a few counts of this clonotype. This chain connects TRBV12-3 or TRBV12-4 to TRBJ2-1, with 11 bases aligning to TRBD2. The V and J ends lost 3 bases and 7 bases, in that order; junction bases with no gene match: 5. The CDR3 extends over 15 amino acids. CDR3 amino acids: CASSFTSGRRNEQFF. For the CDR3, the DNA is TGTGCCAGCAGTTTTACTAGCGGGAGACGTAATGAGCAGTTCTTC.

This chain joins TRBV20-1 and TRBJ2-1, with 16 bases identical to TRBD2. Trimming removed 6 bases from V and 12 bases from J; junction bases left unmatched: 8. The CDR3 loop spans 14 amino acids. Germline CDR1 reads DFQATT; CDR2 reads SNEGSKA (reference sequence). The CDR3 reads CSASGTSGRAWQFF. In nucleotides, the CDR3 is TGCAGTGCCTCCGGGACTAGCGGGAGGGCCTGGCAGTTCTTC.

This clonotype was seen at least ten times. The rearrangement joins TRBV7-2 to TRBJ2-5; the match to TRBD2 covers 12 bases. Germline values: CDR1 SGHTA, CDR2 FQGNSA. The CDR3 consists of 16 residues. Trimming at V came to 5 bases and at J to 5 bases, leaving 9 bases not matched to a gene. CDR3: CASSPPLAGGRETQYF. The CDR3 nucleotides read TGTGCCAGCAGCCCACCACTAGCGGGAGGCAGGGAGACCCAGTACTTC.

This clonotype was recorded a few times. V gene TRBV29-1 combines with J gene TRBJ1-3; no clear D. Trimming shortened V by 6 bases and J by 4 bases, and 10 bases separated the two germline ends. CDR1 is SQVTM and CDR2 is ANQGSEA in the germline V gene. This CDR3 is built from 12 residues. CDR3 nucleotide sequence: TGCAGCGTCGCGGACGCAGGAAACACCATATATTTT. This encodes CSVADAGNTIYF.

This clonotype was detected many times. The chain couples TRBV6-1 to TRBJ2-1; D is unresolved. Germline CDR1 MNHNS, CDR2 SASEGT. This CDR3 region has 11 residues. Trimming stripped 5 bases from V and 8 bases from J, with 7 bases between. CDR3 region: CASSWVDEQFF. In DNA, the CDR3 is TGTGCCAGCAGTTGGGTGGATGAGCAGTTCTTC.

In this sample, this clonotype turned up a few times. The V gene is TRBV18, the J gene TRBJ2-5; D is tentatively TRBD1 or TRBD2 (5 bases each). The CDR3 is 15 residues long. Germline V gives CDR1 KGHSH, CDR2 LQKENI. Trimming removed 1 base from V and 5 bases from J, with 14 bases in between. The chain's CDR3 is CASSPRAGREETQYF. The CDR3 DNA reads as TGTGCCAGCTCACCACGGGCAGGCAGGGAGGAGACCCAGTACTTC.

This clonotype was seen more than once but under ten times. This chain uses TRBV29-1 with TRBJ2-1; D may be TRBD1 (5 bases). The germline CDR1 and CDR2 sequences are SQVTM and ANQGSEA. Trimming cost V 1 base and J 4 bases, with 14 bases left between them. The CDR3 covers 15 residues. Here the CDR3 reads CSVEGQPRVYNEQFF. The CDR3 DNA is TGCAGCGTTGAAGGACAGCCACGAGTTTACAATGAGCAGTTCTTC.

The CDR3 spells CASSSSGSEAFF. The DNA of the CDR3 is TGTGCCAGCAGCTCATCTGGATCTGAAGCTTTCTTT. The chain carries TRBV11-3 and TRBJ1-1, with no clear D. In germline, CDR1 is SGHNT, CDR2 YENEEA. The CDR3 length is 12 residues. V was trimmed by 4 bases and J by 6 bases, leaving 9 bases between them.

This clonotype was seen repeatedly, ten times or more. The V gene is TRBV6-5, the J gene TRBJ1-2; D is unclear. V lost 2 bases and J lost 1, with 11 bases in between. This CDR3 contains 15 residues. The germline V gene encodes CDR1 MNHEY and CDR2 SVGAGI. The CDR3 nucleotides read TGTGCCAGCAGTTACGACGGAGCCCTTAACTATGGCTACACCTTC. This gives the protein CASSYDGALNYGYTF.

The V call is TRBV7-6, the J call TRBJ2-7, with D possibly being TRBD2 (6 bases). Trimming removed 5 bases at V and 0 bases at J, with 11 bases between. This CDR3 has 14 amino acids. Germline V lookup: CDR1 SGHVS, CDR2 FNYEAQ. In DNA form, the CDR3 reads TGTGCCAGCAGCGGGCGGGACTTCTCCTACGAGCAGTACTTC. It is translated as CASSGRDFSYEQYF.

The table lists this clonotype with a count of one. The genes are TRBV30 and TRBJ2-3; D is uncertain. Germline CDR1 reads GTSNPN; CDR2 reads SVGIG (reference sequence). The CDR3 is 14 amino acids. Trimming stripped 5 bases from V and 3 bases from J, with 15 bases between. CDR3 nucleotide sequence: TGTGCCTGGGCCAAACTACAAAGTACAGATACGCAGTATTTT. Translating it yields CAWAKLQSTDTQYF.